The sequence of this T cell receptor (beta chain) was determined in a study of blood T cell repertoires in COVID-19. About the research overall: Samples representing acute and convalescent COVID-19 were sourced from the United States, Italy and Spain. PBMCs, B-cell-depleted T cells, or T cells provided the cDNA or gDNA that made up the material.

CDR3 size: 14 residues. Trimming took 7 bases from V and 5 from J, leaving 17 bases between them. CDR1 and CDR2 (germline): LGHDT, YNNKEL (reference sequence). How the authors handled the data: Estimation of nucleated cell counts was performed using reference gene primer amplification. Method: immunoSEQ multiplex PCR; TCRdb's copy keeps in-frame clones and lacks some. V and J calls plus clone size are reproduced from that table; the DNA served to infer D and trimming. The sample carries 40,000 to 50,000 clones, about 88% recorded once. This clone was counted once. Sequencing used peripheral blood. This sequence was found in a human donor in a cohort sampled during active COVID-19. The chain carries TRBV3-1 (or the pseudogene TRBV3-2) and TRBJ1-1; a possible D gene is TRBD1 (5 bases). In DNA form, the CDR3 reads TGTGCCAGCACAGCCGGATCAGGGCGGACTGAAGCTTTCTTT. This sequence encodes CASTAGSGRTEAFF.